This T cell receptor (beta chain) came from a study of T cells after posttransplantation cyclophosphamide. Findings and caveats of the study: Later blood repertoires were often dominated by clones from the donor CD8+ memory compartment. Skin or GI-infiltrating T cells shared few TRB sequences with blood. Recipient CMV seropositivity and CMV reactivation strongly tracked TRB clonality.

Cyclophosphamide on days +3 and +4 followed busulfan-fludarabine conditioning and a marrow graft. Germline CDR1 reads LNHNV; CDR2 reads YYDKDF (reference sequence). V lost 10 bases, J lost 8 bases, and 6 bases stayed unmatched. This CDR3 has 13 amino acids. Using immunoSEQ multiplex PCR, the repertoire was profiled, and TCRdb retains in-frame clones only, with some absent. The sample was found to contain under 25,000 clones, and every one recurs. This clone was observed many times. Its antigen is as yet unknown. This material consisted of PBMCs, taken after allogeneic stem cell transplant with posttransplant cyclophosphamide. The TCR comes from a male patient in his late teens or twenties who received an allogeneic stem cell transplant from a related donor, was CMV-positive, and had no GVHD. Some T cells may be supplied by the graft donor. The genes are TRBV15 and TRBJ2-1, with 12 positions matching TRBD2. CDR3 nucleotides: TGTGCCATAGAGACTAGCGGGAGTCATGAGCAGTTCTTC. Protein sequence: CAIETSGSHEQFF.